This T cell receptor (beta chain) was captured in a study of blood T cell repertoires in COVID-19. Overall study: T cells, B-cell-depleted T cells, or PBMCs supplied cDNA or gDNA.

In the study's own analysis: Estimation of nucleated cell counts relied on the amplification of reference gene primers. Assay used: immunoSEQ multiplex PCR; TCRdb lists only in-frame clones, some missing. That table is the source of V, J and clone size, and D and trimming were worked out from the DNA. In the table there are about 83,000 clones, approximately 85% of which are singletons. The V and J ends lost 3 bases and 2 bases respectively, with 15 bases between them. CDR3 size: 15 residues. The germline gives CDR1 SGDLS, CDR2 YYNGEE. V is TRBV9 and J is TRBJ2-7, with a possible D match to TRBD2 (6 bases). This receptor was obtained from a man aged 45-60 years with active COVID-19. Sequenced input: peripheral blood. CDR3: CASSAGRTAAYEQYF. The CDR3 DNA sequence: TGTGCCAGCAGCGCGGGGAGGACGGCCGCCTACGAGCAGTACTTC.